This T cell receptor beta chain came from a study of shared clonotypes between healthy human individuals. The V gene's germline CDR1 is SNHLY and CDR2 FYNNEI. The V and J ends lost 5 bases and 11 bases respectively, with 7 bases between them. The CDR3 length is 10 residues. Naive CD8 cells lacked CD45RO and underwent positive selection for CCR7, leaving out terminally differentiated effector memory CD45RA+ cells. Across several immunoSEQ plates, the genomic DNA of each subset was split evenly. Here immunoSEQ multiplex PCR was the method, and the copy in TCRdb shows in-frame clones only, minus some. The sample consists of about 590,000 clones, around 95% of them appearing once.

V gene TRBV2 combines with J gene TRBJ2-1, with D possibly TRBD2 on 6 matching bases. Specimen: naive CD8+ T cells sorted from blood. This clonotype was obtained from a woman aged 30 to 39 in good health. Here the CDR3 reads CASSRTKQFF. The CDR3 coding sequence is TGTGCCAGCAGTAGGACTAAGCAGTTCTTC. Full variable domain (remainder filled in from reference TRBV2 and TRBJ2-1): EPEVTQTPSHQVTQMGQEVILRCVPISNHLYFYWYRQILGQKVEFLVSFYNNEISEKSEIFDDQFSVERPDGSNFTLKIRSTKLEDSAMYFCASSRTKQFFGPGTRLTVL.